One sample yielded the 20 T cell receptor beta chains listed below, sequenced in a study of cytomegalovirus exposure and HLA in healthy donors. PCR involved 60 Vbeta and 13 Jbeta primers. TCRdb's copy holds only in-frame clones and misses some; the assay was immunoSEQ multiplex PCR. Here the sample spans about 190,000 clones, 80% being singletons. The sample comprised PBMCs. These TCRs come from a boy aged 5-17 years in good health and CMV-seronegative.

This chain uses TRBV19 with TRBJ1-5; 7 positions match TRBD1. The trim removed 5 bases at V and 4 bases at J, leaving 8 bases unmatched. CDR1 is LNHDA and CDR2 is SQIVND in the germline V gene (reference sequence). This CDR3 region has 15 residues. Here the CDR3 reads CASSLDRVGNQPQHF. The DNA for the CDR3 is TGTGCCAGTAGTCTCGACAGGGTCGGGAATCAGCCCCAGCATTTT.

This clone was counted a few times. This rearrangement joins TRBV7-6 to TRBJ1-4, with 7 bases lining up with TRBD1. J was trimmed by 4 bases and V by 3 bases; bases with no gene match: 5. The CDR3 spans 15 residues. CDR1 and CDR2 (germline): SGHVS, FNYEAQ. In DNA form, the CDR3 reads TGTGCCAGCAGCTTTACGACAGGGCTTAATGAAAAACTGTTTTTT. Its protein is CASSFTTGLNEKLFF.

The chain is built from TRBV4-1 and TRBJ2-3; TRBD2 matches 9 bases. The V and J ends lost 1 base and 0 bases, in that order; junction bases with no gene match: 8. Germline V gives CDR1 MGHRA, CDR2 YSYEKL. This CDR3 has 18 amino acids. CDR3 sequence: CASSQALAGTPSTDTQYF. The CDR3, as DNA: TGCGCCAGCAGCCAAGCGCTAGCGGGGACCCCTAGCACAGATACGCAGTATTTT.

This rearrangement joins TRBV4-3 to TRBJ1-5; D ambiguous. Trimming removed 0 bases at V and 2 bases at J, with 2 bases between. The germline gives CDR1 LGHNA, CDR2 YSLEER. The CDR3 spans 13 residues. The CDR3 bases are TGCGCCAGCAGCCAAGACGGCAATCAGCCCCAGCATTTT. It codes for CASSQDGNQPQHF.

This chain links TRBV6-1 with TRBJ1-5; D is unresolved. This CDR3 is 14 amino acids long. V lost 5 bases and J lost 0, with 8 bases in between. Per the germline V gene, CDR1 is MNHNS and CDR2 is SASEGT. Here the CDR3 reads CASSSEVSNQPQHF. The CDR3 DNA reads TGTGCCAGCAGTTCAGAAGTTAGCAATCAGCCCCAGCATTTT.

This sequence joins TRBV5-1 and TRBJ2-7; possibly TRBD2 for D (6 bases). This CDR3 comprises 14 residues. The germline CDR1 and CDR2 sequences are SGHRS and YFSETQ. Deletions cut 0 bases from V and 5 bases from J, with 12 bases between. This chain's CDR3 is CASSLESGANEQYF. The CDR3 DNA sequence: TGCGCCAGCAGCTTGGAGTCGGGAGCCAACGAGCAGTACTTC.

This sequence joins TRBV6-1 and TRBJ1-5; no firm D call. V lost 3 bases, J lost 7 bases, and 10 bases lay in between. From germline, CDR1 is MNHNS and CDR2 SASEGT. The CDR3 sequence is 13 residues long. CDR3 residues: CASSEEGGQPQHF. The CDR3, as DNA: TGTGCCAGCAGTGAGGAGGGCGGCCAGCCCCAGCATTTT.

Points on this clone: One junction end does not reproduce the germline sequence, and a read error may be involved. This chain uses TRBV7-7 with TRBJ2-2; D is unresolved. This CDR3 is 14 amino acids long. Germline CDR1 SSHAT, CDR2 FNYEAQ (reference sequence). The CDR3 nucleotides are TGTGCTAGCAGCCGCAACCCCGCGCCCGGGGAGCTGTTTTTT. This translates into CASSRNPAPGELFF.

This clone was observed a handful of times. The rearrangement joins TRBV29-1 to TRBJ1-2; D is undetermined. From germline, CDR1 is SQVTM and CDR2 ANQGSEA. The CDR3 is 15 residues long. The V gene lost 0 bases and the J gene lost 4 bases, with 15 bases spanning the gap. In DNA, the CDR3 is TGCAGCGTTGAAGATGGGTATGGGAGAGGCTATGGCTACACCTTC. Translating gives CSVEDGYGRGYGYTF.

CDR3 nucleotides: TGTGCCAGTAGTATAGCGGACAGGGAAACCGATGGCTACACCTTC. It encodes CASSIADRETDGYTF. The chain uses TRBV19 and TRBJ1-2; 8 bases are a match to TRBD1. Germline V gives CDR1 LNHDA, CDR2 SQIVND (reference sequence). Unmatched junction bases numbered 7, after V lost 1 base and J lost 6 bases. The CDR3 contains 15 residues.

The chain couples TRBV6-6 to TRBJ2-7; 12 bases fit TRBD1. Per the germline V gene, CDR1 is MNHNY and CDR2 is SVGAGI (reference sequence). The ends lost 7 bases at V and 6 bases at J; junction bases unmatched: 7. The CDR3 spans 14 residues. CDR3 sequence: CASTRDRGLLEQYF. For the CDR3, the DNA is TGTGCCAGCACCCGGGACAGGGGGCTTCTCGAGCAGTACTTC.

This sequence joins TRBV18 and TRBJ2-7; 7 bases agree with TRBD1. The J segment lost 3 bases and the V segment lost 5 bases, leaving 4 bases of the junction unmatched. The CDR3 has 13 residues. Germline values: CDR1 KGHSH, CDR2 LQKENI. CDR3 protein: CASSSGQSYEQYF. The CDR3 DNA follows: TGTGCCAGCTCATCGGGACAGAGCTACGAGCAGTACTTC.

This CDR3 is CASGLVGKDGGEQPQHF. In DNA, the CDR3 is TGTGCTAGTGGTTTGGTAGGGAAGGACGGGGGTGAACAGCCCCAGCATTTT. The chain links TRBV12-5 to TRBJ1-5; D may be TRBD1 (5 bases). Germline CDR1 and CDR2: LGHNT and FRNRAP. CDR3 length: 17 amino acids. Trimming pared 0 bases from V and 7 bases from J, leaving 19 bases between.

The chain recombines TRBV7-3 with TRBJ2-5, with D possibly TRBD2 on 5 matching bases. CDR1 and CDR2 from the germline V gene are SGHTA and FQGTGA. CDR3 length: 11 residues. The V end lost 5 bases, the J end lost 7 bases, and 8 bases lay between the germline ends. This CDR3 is CASSEGGTQYF. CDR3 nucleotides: TGTGCCAGCAGCGAGGGCGGGACCCAGTACTTC.

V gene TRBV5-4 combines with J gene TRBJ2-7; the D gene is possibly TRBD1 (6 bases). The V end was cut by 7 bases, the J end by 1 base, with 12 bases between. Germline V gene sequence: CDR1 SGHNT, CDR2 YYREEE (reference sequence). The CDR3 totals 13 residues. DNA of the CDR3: TGTGCCAGCGGGTTACAGGGATCCTACGAGCAGTACTTC. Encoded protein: CASGLQGSYEQYF.

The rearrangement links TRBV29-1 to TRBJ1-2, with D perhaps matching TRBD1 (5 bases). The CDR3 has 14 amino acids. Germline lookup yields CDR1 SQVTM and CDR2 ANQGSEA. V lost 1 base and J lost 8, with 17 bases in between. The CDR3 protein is CSVEGPGGKTGYTF. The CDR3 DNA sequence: TGCAGCGTTGAAGGACCGGGGGGAAAAACCGGCTACACCTTC.

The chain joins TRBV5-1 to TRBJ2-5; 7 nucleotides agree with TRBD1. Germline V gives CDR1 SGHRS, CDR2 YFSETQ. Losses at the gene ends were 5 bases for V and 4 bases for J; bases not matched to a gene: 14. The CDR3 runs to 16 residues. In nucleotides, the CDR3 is TGCGCCAGCAGGGATGCCCTGTACAGGGGCAGAGAGACCCAGTACTTC. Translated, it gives CASRDALYRGRETQYF.

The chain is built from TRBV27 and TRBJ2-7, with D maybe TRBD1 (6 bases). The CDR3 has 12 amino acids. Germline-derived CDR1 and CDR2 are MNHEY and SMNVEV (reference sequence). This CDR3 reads CGVGAGLYEQYF. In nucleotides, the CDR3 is TGTGGGGTGGGGGCAGGCCTTTACGAGCAGTACTTC.

The CDR3 bases are TGTGCTAGTGGTTTTCAGGGCCAGAACACCGGGGAGCTGTTTTTT. Translation gives CASGFQGQNTGELFF. This chain joins TRBV12-5 and TRBJ2-2, with a tentative D call TRBD1 (5 bases). This CDR3 is built from 15 residues. Germline-derived CDR1 and CDR2 are LGHNT and FRNRAP. Trimming removed 3 bases from V and 1 base from J, with 9 bases in between.

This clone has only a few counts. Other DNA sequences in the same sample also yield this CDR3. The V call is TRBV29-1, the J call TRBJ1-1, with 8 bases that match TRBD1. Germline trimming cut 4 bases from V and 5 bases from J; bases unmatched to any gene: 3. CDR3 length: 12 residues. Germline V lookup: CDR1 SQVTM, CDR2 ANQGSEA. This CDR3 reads CSVARQGTEAFF. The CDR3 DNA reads TGCAGCGTTGCAAGACAGGGGACTGAAGCTTTCTTT.